The sequence of this T cell receptor (beta chain) was determined in a study of cytomegalovirus exposure and HLA in healthy donors. Study-level results: Per published accounts, TCR beta sequences correctly predicted the HLA-A and HLA-B alleles of most subjects. In a later analysis, a missense DCLRE1C variant was linked to TCR beta V- and J-gene trimming. Researchers reported from a later analysis that most CMV-associated TCR beta chains appeared HLA-restricted.

It was with 60 Vbeta and 13 Jbeta primers that the PCR ran. Under the authors' procedure: Later reanalysis found 70 million to 95 million unique TCR beta chains, about 10 million of them shared. Measured with immunoSEQ multiplex PCR; TCRdb has only the in-frame clones, and not every one. The D gene and trimming were derived from the DNA, and the V and J assignments and clone size from that table. The sample contains approximately 69,000 clones, around 64% of which appear only once. Points on this clone: As yet, its antigen is unknown.

CDR1 is MDHEN, CDR2 SYDVKM, per germline. V lost 2 bases to trimming and J lost 10 bases, with 11 bases between them. The CDR3 is made up of 13 amino acids. V usage is TRBV28 and J usage is TRBJ1-4, with unresolved D. The source is a man aged 40-49 years in good health and CMV-seropositive. Material: PBMCs. In DNA form, the CDR3 reads TGTGCCAGCAGTTTAAATGCGTTCCGAAAACTGTTTTTT. Protein product: CASSLNAFRKLFF.